The 18 T cell receptor beta chains in this list originate from one sample, sequenced in a study of T cell repertoires in cytomegalovirus infection (dated by TCRdb to the late 2010s). Sequenced on an Illumina HiSeq 1500. TCRdb handled the public reads itself, with Q25 trimming in fastp and clone calling in MiXCR, and kept productive beta chains. Each CDR3 protein gets just one entry, which takes the most common genes and DNA from the rows behind it. This sample lists about 890,000 distinct CDR3 sequences; 25% to 40% were detected once. The ten largest clones add up to 13% of the sample. The treatment or condition label corresponds to: in vitro stimulation with specific CMV peptide epitopes to enrich CMV-specific T cells. Their antigens remain unidentified. The material was cultured CD8+ T cells from PBMCs, obtained from culture after CMV antigen stimulation. The receptors here all came from a human donor in good health (CMV status not recorded). Some clones in this sample may be carry-over from other donors' samples.

This clonotype was observed a handful of times. The gene calls are TRBV27 and TRBJ2-7; maybe TRBD2 (6 bases). Per germline, CDR1 MNHEY and CDR2 SMNVEV (reference sequence). V was clipped by 5 bases and J by 3 bases, with 11 bases between them. The CDR3 length is 13 residues. The CDR3 loop reads CASSEGLIYEQYF. The CDR3, as DNA: TGTGCCAGCAGTGAGGGACTGATCTACGAGCAGTACTTC.

The rearrangement joins TRBV5-1 to TRBJ2-7, with TRBD2 matching 10 bases. After removal of 3 bases from V and 5 bases from J, the junction contained 11 bases not matched to a gene. Germline CDR1 reads SGHRS; CDR2 reads YFSETQ. The CDR3 contains 16 residues. The CDR3 sequence is CASSSELAGSQNEQYF. In DNA form, the CDR3 reads TGCGCCAGCAGCTCAGAACTAGCGGGGAGTCAAAACGAGCAGTACTTC.

This clonotype was counted a few times. This chain uses TRBV6-6 with TRBJ1-1; the D is unclear. Per germline, CDR1 MNHNY and CDR2 SVGAGI (reference sequence). Between the trimmed V and J ends, which lost 5 bases and 12 bases, there was a span of 16 bases. This CDR3 has 12 amino acids. CDR3 loop: CASSVPGERTFF. CDR3 bases: TGTGCCAGCAGTGTACCTGGTGAGAGGACTTTCTTT.

This chain links TRBV20-1 with TRBJ2-5; tentatively, D is TRBD1 (5 bases). The CDR3 has 16 amino acids. The germline gives CDR1 DFQATT, CDR2 SNEGSKA (reference sequence). The germline V and J ends were trimmed by 0 bases and 0 bases, with 14 bases remaining between them. As DNA, the CDR3 is TGCAGTGCTAGAGAAGAAGTAGAGACAGACCAAGAGACCCAGTACTTC. This encodes CSAREEVETDQETQYF.

This clonotype appeared many times. The genes are TRBV7-2 and TRBJ1-5; D unclear. Germline assignment: CDR1 SGHTA and CDR2 FQGNSA. Trimming took off 3 bases at V and 0 bases at J, with 15 bases between the two ends. The CDR3 has 17 amino acids. CDR3 amino acids: CASSFLILTNSNQPQHF. The CDR3 nucleotides read TGTGCCAGCAGCTTTTTGATTCTTACTAATAGCAATCAGCCCCAGCATTTT.

Comment on this clonotype: Possible read error: a much larger clone is one base away. The chain joins TRBV7-3 to TRBJ2-5; D is perhaps TRBD2 (6 bases). With 1 base removed from V and 2 bases from J, the gap between germline ends came to 11 bases. The CDR3 totals 15 residues. The V gene's germline CDR1 is SGHTA and CDR2 FQGTGA. The DNA of the CDR3 is TGTGCCAGCAGCTTAATGTACGGGAGACAAGAGACCCAGTACTTC. It encodes CASSLMYGRQETQYF.

This clonotype was seen more than once but under ten times. This chain uses TRBV11-2 with TRBJ1-2, with D tentatively TRBD1 (5 bases). Germline CDR1 and CDR2: SGHAT and FQNNGV. V was shortened by 6 bases and J by 8 bases, with 16 bases between the two germline ends. CDR3 length: 13 amino acids. The CDR3 loop is CASRKQGDEGYTF. The CDR3 DNA reads as TGTGCCAGCAGAAAGCAGGGAGACGAGGGCTACACCTTC. The whole variable domain, remainder taken from reference TRBV11-2 and TRBJ1-2, is EAGVAQSPRYKIIEKRQSVAFWCNPISGHATLYWYQQILGQGPKLLIQFQNNGVVDDSQLPKDRFSAERLKGVDSTLKIQPAKLEDSAVYLCASRKQGDEGYTFGSGTRLTVV.

The chain carries TRBV10-3 and TRBJ1-2; D remains ambiguous. The V end was cut by 3 bases, the J end by 5 bases, with 19 bases between. The CDR3 sequence is 16 residues long. The germline V gene encodes CDR1 ENHRY and CDR2 SYGVKD. CDR3 nucleotide sequence: TGTGCCATCAGTGACCCTCAGTCATCCAACTTATATGGCTACACCTTC. This sequence encodes CAISDPQSSNLYGYTF.

This clonotype was picked up a small number of times. The rearrangement uses TRBV6-1 and TRBJ1-6; a possible D gene is TRBD1 (6 bases). The CDR3 contains 17 residues. CDR1 is MNHNS, CDR2 SASEGT, per germline. V was trimmed by 2 bases and J by 2 bases, leaving 13 bases between them. In DNA, the CDR3 is TGTGCCAGCAGTGAATACGAGGGGGTGCCCTATAATTCACCCCTCCACTTT. Protein: CASSEYEGVPYNSPLHF.

The chain carries TRBV4-1 and TRBJ2-5; D possibly corresponds to TRBD1 (6 bases). Trimming cost V 5 bases and J 5 bases, with 15 bases left between them. This CDR3 has 14 amino acids. In germline, CDR1 is MGHRA, CDR2 YSYEKL. The CDR3 spells CASSVLTGWETQYF. The CDR3 DNA is TGCGCCAGCAGCGTCCTAACAGGGTGGGAGACCCAGTACTTC.

This clonotype was counted only a few times. V and J are TRBV7-9 and TRBJ2-1; TRBD2 matches at 10 bases. The trim removed 4 bases at V and 3 bases at J, leaving 9 bases unmatched. The CDR3 contains 17 residues. Germline V gives CDR1 SEHNR, CDR2 FQNEAQ (reference sequence). The DNA for the CDR3 is TGTGCCAGCAGCTCAACCCCAACTAGCGGGGACTACAATGAGCAGTTCTTC. Amino acids: CASSSTPTSGDYNEQFF. The full variable domain, completed using reference TRBV7-9 and TRBJ2-1, is DTGVSQNPRHKITKRGQNVTFRCDPISEHNRLYWYRQTLGQGPEFLTYFQNEAQLEKSRLLSDRFSAERPKGSFSTLEIQRTEQGDSAMYLCASSSTPTSGDYNEQFFGPGTRLTVL.

The V and J genes are TRBV7-6 and TRBJ2-7, with 7 bases lining up with TRBD1. Trimming took 2 bases from V and 12 from J; bases not matched to a gene: 10. The CDR3 loop spans 13 amino acids. CDR1 and CDR2 (germline): SGHVS, FNYEAQ. CDR3 nucleotide sequence: TGTGCCAGCAGCTTAACAACTCGGGACAGCCTGTACTTC. It encodes CASSLTTRDSLYF.

CDR3 region: CASTAIAGGDTQYF. The DNA for the CDR3 is TGTGCCAGCACAGCGATCGCGGGGGGAGATACGCAGTATTTT. The chain employs TRBV12-3 or TRBV12-4 and TRBJ2-3, with TRBD2 matching 8 bases. The CDR3 contains 14 residues. V was clipped by 7 bases and J by 5 bases; unmatched bases: 8.

The rearrangement links TRBV6-2 or TRBV6-3 to TRBJ2-1; 8 nucleotides line up with TRBD2. J was trimmed by 7 bases and V by 2 bases; bases with no gene match: 19. This CDR3 has 19 residues. The germline V gene has CDR1 MNHEY and CDR2 SVGEGT. CDR3 region: CASSYATGFRGGLGNEQFF. The DNA of the CDR3 is TGTGCCAGCAGTTACGCGACGGGCTTCCGGGGGGGCCTTGGTAATGAGCAGTTCTTC.

Remarks on this clonotype: Mismatch with germline at one junction end may stem from a read error. The chain recombines TRBV5-6 with TRBJ2-1; 10 nucleotides line up with TRBD2. Looked up from germline, CDR1 is SGHDT and CDR2 is YYEEEE. The CDR3 totals 14 residues. The CDR3 loop is CTSSFTSGDNEQFF. In DNA, the CDR3 is TGTACCAGCAGCTTCACTAGCGGGGACAATGAGCAGTTCTTC.

This clonotype occurred once. One junction end disagrees with the germline gene, perhaps due to a read error. The genes are TRBV27 and TRBJ2-5; D not certain. CDR1 is MNHEY and CDR2 is SMNVEV in the germline V gene (reference sequence). The CDR3 totals 13 residues. CDR3 in amino acids: CANSLLGQETQYF. The CDR3 nucleotides are TGTGCCAACAGTTTGCTAGGGCAAGAGACCCAGTACTTC.

This chain uses TRBV10-2 with TRBJ1-1, with 7 bases fitting TRBD1. Germline-derived CDR1 and CDR2 are WSHSY and SAAADI. The CDR3 has 16 amino acids. V was pared by 2 bases and J by 0 bases, with 6 bases of the junction left unmatched. This CDR3 reads CASSEASGTVNTEAFF. CDR3 DNA sequence: TGCGCCAGCAGTGAGGCTTCCGGGACAGTGAACACTGAAGCTTTCTTT.

This clonotype was detected ten times or more. The V and J genes are TRBV12-3 or TRBV12-4 and TRBJ1-4; the D gene is possibly TRBD1 (6 bases). V lost 3 bases and J 3 bases, leaving 14 bases between the germline ends. This CDR3 is 16 amino acids long. The CDR3 loop reads CASSFWTAAANEKLFF. As DNA, the CDR3 is TGTGCCAGCAGTTTCTGGACAGCCGCGGCTAATGAAAAACTGTTTTTT.